This TCR beta chain was documented in a study of blood T cell repertoires in COVID-19. Study details: The United States, Italy and Spain provided the acute and convalescent COVID-19 samples.

V lost 3 bases, J lost 7 bases, and 10 bases lay in between. Germline V gene data show CDR1 as MNHEY and CDR2 as SMNVEV (reference sequence). The CDR3 consists of 12 residues. The authors' processing: The assay estimated nucleated cells by amplifying reference gene primers. Sequenced by immunoSEQ multiplex PCR; TCRdb stores in-frame clones only, minus some. The V and J calls and clone size come from that table; D and trimming were worked out from the DNA. Of 60,000 to 85,000 clones detected, around 90% appear once; the ten largest clones hold 3.4%. The sequence was obtained from a woman aged 45-59 years with COVID-19, enrolled during active disease. The gene calls are TRBV27 and TRBJ2-7; TRBD2 is a possible D gene (5 bases). Sequenced input: peripheral blood. DNA for the CDR3: TGTGCCAGCAGTTTCCGGTCGGGGGAGCAGTACTTC. This translates into CASSFRSGEQYF.